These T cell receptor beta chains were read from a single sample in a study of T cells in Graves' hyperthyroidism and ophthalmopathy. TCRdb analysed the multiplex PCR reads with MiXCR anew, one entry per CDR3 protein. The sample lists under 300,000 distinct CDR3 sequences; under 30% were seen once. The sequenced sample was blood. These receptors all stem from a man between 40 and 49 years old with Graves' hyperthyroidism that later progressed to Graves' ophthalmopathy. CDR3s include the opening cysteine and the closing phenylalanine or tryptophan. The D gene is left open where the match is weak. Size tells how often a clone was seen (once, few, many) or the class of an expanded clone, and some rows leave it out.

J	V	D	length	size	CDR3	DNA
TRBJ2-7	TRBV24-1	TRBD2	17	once	CATSDHRTSGKGYEQYF	TGTGCCACCAGTGACCATAGGACTAGCGGGAAGGGATACGAGCAGTACTTC
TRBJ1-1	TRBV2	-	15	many	CASIDILRITDEAFF	TGTGCCAGCATCGACATCTTACGGATTACCGATGAAGCTTTCTTT
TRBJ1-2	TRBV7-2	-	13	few	CASSWAGTDGYTF	TGTGCCAGCAGTTGGGCGGGGACGGATGGCTACACCTTC
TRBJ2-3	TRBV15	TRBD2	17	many	CATSTRQTSGSTDTQYF	TGTGCCACCAGCACACGCCAGACTAGCGGGAGCACAGATACGCAGTATTTT
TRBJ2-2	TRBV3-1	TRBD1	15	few	CASSQAGTGTGELFF	TGTGCCAGCAGCCAAGCCGGGACAGGTACCGGGGAGCTGTTTTTT
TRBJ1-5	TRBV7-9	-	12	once	CASSASNQPQHF	TGTGCCAGCAGCGCCAGCAATCAGCCCCAGCATTTT
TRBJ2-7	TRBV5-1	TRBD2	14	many	CASSLVGLVFEQYF	TGCGCCAGCAGCTTGGTGGGACTAGTGTTCGAGCAGTACTTC
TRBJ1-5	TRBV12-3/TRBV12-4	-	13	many	CASSQDVVQPQHF	TGTGCCAGCAGTCAGGACGTGGTTCAGCCCCAGCATTTT
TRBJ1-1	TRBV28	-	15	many	CASSLQGDPGKGAFF	TGTGCCAGCAGTTTGCAAGGGGACCCGGGCAAAGGAGCTTTCTTT
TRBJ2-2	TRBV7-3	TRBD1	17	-	CASTQLAGTGVVGELFF	TGTGCCAGCACCCAACTCGCCGGGACAGGGGTGGTCGGGGAGCTGTTTTTT
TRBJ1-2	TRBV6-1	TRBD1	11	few	CETGANYGYTF	TGTGAGACAGGGGCCAACTATGGCTACACCTTC
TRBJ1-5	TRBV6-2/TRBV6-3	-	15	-	CASSYSSRGSQPQHF	TGTGCCAGCAGTTACTCGTCGAGGGGCAGTCAGCCCCAGCATTTT
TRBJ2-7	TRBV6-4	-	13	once	CASSKQGIYEQYF	TGTGCCAGCAGTAAGCAGGGAATTTACGAGCAGTACTTC
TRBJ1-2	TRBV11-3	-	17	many	CASSSGQLTISNYGYTF	TGTGCCAGCAGCTCAGGACAGCTCACCATCTCTAACTATGGCTACACCTTC
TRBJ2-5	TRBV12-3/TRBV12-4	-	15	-	CASSSQFGSAETQYF	TGTGCCAGCAGTTCTCAATTCGGCAGCGCTGAGACCCAGTACTTC
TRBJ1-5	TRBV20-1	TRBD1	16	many	CSASLVRGQNNQPQHF	TGCAGTGCTAGCCTAGTGAGGGGGCAGAACAATCAGCCCCAGCATTTT
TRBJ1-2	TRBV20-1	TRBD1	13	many	CSASEGAGYGYTF	TGCAGTGCTAGTGAGGGGGCAGGTTATGGCTACACCTTC
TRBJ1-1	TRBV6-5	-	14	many	CASSSQVGDTEAFF	TGTGCCAGCAGTTCCCAGGTGGGAGACACTGAAGCTTTCTTT
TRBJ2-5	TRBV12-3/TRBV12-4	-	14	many	CASTSRGRLETQYF	TGTGCCAGCACCTCCCGGGGCAGGCTAGAGACCCAGTACTTC
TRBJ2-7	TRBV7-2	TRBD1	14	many	CASSTRTGFYEQYF	TGTGCCAGCAGCACGCGGACAGGGTTCTACGAGCAGTACTTC
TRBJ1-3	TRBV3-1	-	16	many	CASSQDLAVSGNTIYF	TGTGCCAGCAGCCAAGATCTAGCCGTCTCTGGAAACACCATATATTTT
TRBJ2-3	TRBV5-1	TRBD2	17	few	CASSLGTGLLSTDTQYF	TGCGCCAGCAGCCTAGGAACGGGACTACTCAGCACAGATACGCAGTATTTT
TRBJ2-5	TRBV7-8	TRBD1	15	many	CASNSHTGATETQYF	TGTGCCAGCAACTCCCATACAGGGGCTACAGAGACCCAGTACTTC
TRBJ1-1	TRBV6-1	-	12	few	CASSPENTEAFF	TGTGCCAGCAGTCCGGAGAACACTGAAGCTTTCTTT
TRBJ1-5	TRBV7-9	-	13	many	CASSSEGNQPQHF	TGTGCCAGCAGCTCCGAGGGCAATCAGCCCCAGCATTTT
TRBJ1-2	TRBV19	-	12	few	CASSINGRSYTF	TGTGCCAGTAGTATCAACGGACGGAGCTACACCTTC
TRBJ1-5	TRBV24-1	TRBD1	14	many	CATSDDRAWKPQHF	TGTGCCACCAGTGATGACAGGGCATGGAAGCCCCAGCATTTT
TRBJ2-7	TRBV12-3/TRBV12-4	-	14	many	CASSFSPTGDEQYF	TGTGCCAGCAGTTTCTCCCCTACTGGGGACGAGCAGTACTTC
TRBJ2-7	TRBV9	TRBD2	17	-	CASSVDSSGSSFYEQYF	TGTGCCAGCAGCGTAGATAGTAGCGGGAGTTCCTTCTACGAGCAGTACTTC
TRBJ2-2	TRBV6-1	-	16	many	CASNRARGRNTGELFF	TGTGCCAGTAACCGGGCCCGGGGCAGAAACACCGGGGAGCTGTTTTTT
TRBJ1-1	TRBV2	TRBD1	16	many	CASSDSIGTVNTEAFF	TGTGCCAGCAGCGACTCCATTGGGACAGTGAACACTGAAGCTTTCTTT
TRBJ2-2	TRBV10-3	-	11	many	CAITDTGELFF	TGTGCCATCACTGACACCGGGGAGCTGTTTTTT
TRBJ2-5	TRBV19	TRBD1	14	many	CASKPGQGRETQYF	TGTGCCAGTAAGCCGGGACAGGGTCGAGAGACCCAGTACTTC
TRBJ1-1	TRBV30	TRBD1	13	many	CAISTGGLDEAFF	TGTGCTATATCAACAGGGGGATTAGATGAAGCTTTCTTT
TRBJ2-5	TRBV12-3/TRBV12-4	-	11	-	CASSWRQTQYF	TGTGCCAGCAGTTGGAGGCAGACCCAGTACTTC
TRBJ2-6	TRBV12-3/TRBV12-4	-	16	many	CASSRNRPGGANVLTF	TGTGCCAGCAGTCGTAATAGACCTGGGGGGGCCAACGTCCTGACTTTC
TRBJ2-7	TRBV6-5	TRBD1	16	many	CASSSTGTGYFCEQYF	TGTGCCAGCAGTTCGACCGGGACAGGGTACTTCTGCGAGCAGTACTTC
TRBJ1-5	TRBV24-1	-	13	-	CATSDQGSQPQHF	TGTGCCACCAGTGACCAGGGCTCTCAGCCCCAGCATTTT
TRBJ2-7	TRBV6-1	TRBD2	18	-	CASSEAGTSGSGSYEQYF	TGTGCCAGCAGTGAAGCGGGGACTAGCGGGAGTGGGTCCTACGAGCAGTACTTC
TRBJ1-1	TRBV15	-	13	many	CATSRAALAEAFF	TGTGCCACCAGCAGAGCAGCGTTGGCTGAAGCTTTCTTT
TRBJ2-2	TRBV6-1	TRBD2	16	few	CASGGLAGRYTGELFF	TGTGCCAGCGGAGGACTAGCGGGGAGATACACCGGGGAGCTGTTTTTT
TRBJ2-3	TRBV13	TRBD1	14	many	CASSSTGSTDTQYF	TGTGCCAGCAGCTCGACAGGGAGCACAGATACGCAGTATTTT
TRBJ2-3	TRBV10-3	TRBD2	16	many	CAISLAGGPYEDTQYF	TGTGCCATCAGTCTAGCGGGAGGGCCGTATGAAGATACGCAGTATTTT
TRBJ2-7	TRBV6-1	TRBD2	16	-	CASRNIGTSGSYEQYF	TGTGCCAGCCGAAATATTGGGACTAGCGGGAGCTACGAGCAGTACTTC
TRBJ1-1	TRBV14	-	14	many	CASSQRRWGTEAFF	TGTGCCAGCAGCCAAAGACGGTGGGGTACTGAAGCTTTCTTT
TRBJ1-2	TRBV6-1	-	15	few	CASSEAQVIRRGYTF	TGTGCCAGCAGTGAAGCGCAAGTAATACGTCGCGGCTACACCTTC
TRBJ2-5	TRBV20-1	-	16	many	CSAKRSSGGIQETQYF	TGCAGTGCGAAGAGGTCCAGCGGAGGGATTCAAGAGACCCAGTACTTC
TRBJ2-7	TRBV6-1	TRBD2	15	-	CASRLAGASSYEQYF	TGTGCCAGCAGACTAGCGGGGGCTAGCTCCTACGAGCAGTACTTC
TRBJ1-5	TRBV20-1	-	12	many	CSAGDTHQPQHF	TGCAGTGCTGGGGACACCCATCAGCCCCAGCATTTT
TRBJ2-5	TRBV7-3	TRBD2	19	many	CASSLTKSASGRAVETQYF	TGTGCCAGCAGCTTAACTAAGTCGGCTAGCGGGAGGGCCGTAGAGACCCAGTACTTC
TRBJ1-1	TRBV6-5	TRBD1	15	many	CASSYLDRGNTEAFF	TGTGCCAGCAGTTACTTGGACAGGGGTAACACTGAAGCTTTCTTT
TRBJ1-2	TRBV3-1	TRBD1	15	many	CASSRLGQGNYGYTF	TGTGCCAGCAGCCGACTGGGACAGGGGAATTATGGCTACACCTTC